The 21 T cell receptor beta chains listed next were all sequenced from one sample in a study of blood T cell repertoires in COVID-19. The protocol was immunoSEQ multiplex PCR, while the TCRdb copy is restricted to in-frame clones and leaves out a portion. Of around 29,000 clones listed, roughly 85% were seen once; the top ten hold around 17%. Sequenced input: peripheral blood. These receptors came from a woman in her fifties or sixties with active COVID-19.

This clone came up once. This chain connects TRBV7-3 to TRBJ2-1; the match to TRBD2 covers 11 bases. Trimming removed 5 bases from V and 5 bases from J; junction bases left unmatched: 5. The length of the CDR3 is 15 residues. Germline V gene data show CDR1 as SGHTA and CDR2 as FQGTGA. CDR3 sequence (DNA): TGTGCCAGCAGCAAGACTAGCGGGAACGACAATGAGCAGTTCTTC. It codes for CASSKTSGNDNEQFF. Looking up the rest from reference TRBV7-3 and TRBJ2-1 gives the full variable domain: GAGVSQTPSNKVTEKGKYVELRCDPISGHTALYWYRQSLGQGPEFLIYFQGTGAADDSGLPNDRFFAVRPEGSVSTLKIQRTERGDSAVYLCASSKTSGNDNEQFFGPGTRLTVL.

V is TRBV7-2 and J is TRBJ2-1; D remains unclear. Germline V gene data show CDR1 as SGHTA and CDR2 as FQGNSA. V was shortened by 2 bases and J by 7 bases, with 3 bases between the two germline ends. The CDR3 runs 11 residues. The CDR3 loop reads CASSLLNEQFF. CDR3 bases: TGTGCCAGCAGCTTACTTAATGAGCAGTTCTTC.

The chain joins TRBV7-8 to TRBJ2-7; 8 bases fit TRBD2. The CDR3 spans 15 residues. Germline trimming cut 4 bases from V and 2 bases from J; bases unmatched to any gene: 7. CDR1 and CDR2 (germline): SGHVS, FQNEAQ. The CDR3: CASSSTSVRAYEQYF. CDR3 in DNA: TGTGCCAGCAGCTCGACTAGCGTTCGGGCCTACGAGCAGTACTTC. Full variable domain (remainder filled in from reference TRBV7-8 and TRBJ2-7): GAGVSQSPRYKVAKRGQDVALRCDPISGHVSLFWYQQALGQGPEFLTYFQNEAQLDKSGLPSDRFFAERPEGSVSTLKIQRTQQEDSAVYLCASSSTSVRAYEQYFGPGTRLTVT.

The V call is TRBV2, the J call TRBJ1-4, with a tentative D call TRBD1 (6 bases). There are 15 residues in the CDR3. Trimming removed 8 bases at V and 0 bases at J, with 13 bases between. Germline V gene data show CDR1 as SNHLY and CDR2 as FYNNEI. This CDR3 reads CASHRDPATNEKLFF. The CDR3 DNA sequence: TGTGCCAGCCACAGGGACCCTGCAACTAATGAAAAACTGTTTTTT.

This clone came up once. CDR3 residues: CASSSAGADGEQFF. The CDR3, as DNA: TGTGCCAGCAGCTCAGCGGGAGCCGATGGGGAGCAGTTCTTC. This rearrangement joins TRBV7-9 to TRBJ2-1; 8 nucleotides line up with TRBD2. The CDR3 extends over 14 amino acids. Per the germline V gene, CDR1 is SEHNR and CDR2 is FQNEAQ (reference sequence). The V segment lost 4 bases and the J segment 10 bases; nucleotides outside the gene matches: 9.

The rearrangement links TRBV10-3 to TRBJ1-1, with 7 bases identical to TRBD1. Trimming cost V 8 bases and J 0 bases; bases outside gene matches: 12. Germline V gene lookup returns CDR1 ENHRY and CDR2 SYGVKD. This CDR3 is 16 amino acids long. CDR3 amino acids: CAIASRQGSMNTEAFF. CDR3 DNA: TGTGCCATCGCCAGCAGACAGGGATCGATGAACACTGAAGCTTTCTTT.

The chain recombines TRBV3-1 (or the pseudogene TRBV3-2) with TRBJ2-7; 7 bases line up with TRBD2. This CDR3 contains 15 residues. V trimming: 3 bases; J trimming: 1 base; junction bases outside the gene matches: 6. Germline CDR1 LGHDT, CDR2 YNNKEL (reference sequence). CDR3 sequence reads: CASSHAGGKSYEQYF. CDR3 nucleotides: TGTGCCAGCAGCCACGCCGGGGGGAAATCCTACGAGCAGTACTTC.

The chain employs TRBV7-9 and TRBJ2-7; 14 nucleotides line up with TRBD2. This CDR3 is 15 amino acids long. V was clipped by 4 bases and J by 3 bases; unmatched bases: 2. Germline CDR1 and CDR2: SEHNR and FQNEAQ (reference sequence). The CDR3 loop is CASSSGLAGVYEQYF. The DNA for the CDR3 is TGTGCCAGCAGCTCGGGACTAGCGGGAGTCTACGAGCAGTACTTC.

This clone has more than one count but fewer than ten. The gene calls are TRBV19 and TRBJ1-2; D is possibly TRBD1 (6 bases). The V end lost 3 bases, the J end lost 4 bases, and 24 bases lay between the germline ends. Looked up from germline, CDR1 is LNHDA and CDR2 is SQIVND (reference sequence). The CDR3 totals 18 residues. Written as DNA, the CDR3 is TGTGCCAGTAGTATCTCGTCGGACAGTCGGATGCTACTCTATGGCTACACCTTC. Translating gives CASSISSDSRMLLYGYTF. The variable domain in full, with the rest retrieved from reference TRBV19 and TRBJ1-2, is DGGITQSPKYLFRKEGQNVTLSCEQNLNHDAMYWYRQDPGQGLRLIYYSQIVNDFQKGDIAEGYSVSREKKESFPLTVTSAQKNPTAFYLCASSISSDSRMLLYGYTFGSGTRLTVV.

This CDR3 is CASSYTGGWEETQYF. CDR3 nucleotides: TGTGCCAGCAGCTACACAGGGGGCTGGGAAGAGACCCAGTACTTC. The V and J genes are TRBV5-4 and TRBJ2-5, with 9 bases fitting TRBD1. V was clipped by 3 bases and J by 3 bases; unmatched bases: 6. The CDR3 is 15 residues long. Germline assignment: CDR1 SGHNT and CDR2 YYREEE (reference sequence).

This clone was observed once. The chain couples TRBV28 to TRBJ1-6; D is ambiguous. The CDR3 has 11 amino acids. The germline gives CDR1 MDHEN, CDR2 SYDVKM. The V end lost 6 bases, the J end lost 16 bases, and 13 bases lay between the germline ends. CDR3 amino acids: CASSLQSLLHF. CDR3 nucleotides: TGTGCCAGCAGCCTTCAGTCTTTACTCCACTTT.

CDR3 nucleotide sequence: TGTGCCTGGAGTTTAGGGGTTCTAGCGAGCGGAGATACGCAGTATTTT. It encodes CAWSLGVLASGDTQYF. This sequence joins TRBV30 and TRBJ2-3, with a weak D call TRBD2 (6 bases). V was shortened by 2 bases and J by 5 bases, with 20 bases between the two germline ends. The CDR3 runs 16 residues. Germline assignment: CDR1 GTSNPN and CDR2 SVGIG (reference sequence).

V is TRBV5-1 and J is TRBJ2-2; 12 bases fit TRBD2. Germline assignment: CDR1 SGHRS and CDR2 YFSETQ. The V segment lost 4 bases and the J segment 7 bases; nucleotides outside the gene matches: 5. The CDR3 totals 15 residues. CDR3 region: CASSATSGRIGELFF. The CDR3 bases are TGCGCCAGCAGCGCCACTAGCGGGAGGATCGGGGAGCTGTTTTTT.

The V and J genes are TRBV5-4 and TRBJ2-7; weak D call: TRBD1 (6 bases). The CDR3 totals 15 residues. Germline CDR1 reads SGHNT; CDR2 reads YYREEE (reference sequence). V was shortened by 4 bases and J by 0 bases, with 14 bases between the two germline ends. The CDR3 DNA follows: TGTGCCAGCAGCCCACCCGACAGGAGCTCCTACGAGCAGTACTTC. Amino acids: CASSPPDRSSYEQYF.

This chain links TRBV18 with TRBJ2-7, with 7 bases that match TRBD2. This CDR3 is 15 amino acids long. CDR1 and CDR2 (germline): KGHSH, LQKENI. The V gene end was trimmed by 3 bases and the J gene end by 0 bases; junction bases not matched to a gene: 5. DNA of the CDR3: TGTGCCAGCTCACCGAAGCGGGGTCACTCCTACGAGCAGTACTTC. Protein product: CASSPKRGHSYEQYF.

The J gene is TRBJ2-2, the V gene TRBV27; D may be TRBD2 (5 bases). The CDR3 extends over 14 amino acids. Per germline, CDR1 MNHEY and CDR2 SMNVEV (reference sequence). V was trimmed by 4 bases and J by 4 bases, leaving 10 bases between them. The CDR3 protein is CASSSAGGTGELFF. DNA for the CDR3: TGTGCCAGCAGTTCGGCCGGAGGCACCGGGGAGCTGTTTTTT.

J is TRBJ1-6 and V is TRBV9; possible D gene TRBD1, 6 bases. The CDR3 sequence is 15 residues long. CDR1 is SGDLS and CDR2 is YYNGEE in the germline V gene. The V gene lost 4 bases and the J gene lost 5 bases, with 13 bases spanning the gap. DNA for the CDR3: TGTGCCAGCAGCCCAACAGGGACCCATAATTCACCCCTCCACTTT. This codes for CASSPTGTHNSPLHF.

This chain's CDR3 is CASSFQGAFGELFF. The CDR3 DNA reads TGTGCCAGCAGTTTTCAGGGGGCGTTCGGGGAGCTGTTTTTT. J is TRBJ2-2 and V is TRBV2; 8 bases are a match to TRBD1. Trimming cost V 5 bases and J 7 bases; bases outside gene matches: 6. The CDR3 consists of 14 residues. Germline V gene sequence: CDR1 SNHLY, CDR2 FYNNEI.

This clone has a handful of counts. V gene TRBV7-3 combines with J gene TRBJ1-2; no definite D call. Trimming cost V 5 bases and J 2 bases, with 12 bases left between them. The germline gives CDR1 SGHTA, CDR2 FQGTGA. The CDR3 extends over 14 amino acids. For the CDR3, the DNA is TGTGCCAGCAGCCATCCGGGAACAAACTATGGCTACACCTTC. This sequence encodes CASSHPGTNYGYTF.

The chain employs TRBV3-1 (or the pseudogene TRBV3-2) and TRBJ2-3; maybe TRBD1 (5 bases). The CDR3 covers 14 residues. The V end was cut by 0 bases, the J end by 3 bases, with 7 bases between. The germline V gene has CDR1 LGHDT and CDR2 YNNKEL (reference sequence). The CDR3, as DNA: TGTGCCAGCAGCCAAGACCAGGGAACAGATACGCAGTATTTT. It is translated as CASSQDQGTDTQYF.

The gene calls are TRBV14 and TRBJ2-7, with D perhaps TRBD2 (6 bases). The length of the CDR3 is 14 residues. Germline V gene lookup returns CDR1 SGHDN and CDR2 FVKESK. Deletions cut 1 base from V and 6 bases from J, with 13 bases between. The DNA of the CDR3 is TGTGCCAGCAGCCAAGCGCTCGTGGGGGGCGAGCAGTACTTC. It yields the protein CASSQALVGGEQYF.